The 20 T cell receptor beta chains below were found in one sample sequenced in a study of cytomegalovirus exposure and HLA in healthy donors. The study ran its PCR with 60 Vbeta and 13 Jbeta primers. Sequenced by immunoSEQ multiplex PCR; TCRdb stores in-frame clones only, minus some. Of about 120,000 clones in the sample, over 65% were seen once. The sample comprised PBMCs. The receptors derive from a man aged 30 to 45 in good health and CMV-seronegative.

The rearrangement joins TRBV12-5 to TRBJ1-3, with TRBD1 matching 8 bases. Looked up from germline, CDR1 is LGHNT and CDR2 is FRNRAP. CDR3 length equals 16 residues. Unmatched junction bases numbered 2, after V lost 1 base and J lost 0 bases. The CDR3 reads CASGLGQGYSGNTIYF. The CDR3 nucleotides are TGTGCTAGTGGTTTGGGACAGGGGTACTCTGGAAACACCATATATTTT. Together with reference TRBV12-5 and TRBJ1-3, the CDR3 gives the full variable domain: DARVTQTPRHKVTEMGQEVTMRCQPILGHNTVFWYRQTMMQGLELLAYFRNRAPLDDSGMPKDRFSAEMPDATLATLKIQPSEPRDSAVYFCASGLGQGYSGNTIYFGEGSWLTVV.

The CDR3 region is CASRMTGEGGRGYTF. CDR3 in DNA: TGTGCCAGCAGGATGACAGGGGAAGGAGGAAGGGGCTACACCTTC. This chain connects TRBV28 to TRBJ1-2; 8 nucleotides match TRBD1. Losses at the gene ends were 6 bases for V and 8 bases for J; bases not matched to a gene: 14. Germline V gene lookup returns CDR1 MDHEN and CDR2 SYDVKM. The CDR3 is 15 residues long.

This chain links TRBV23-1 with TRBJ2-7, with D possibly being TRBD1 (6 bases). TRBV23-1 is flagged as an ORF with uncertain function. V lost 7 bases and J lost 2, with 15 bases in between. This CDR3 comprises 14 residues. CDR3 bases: TGCGCCAGCACTCCACAGGGAAGGACCTACGAGCAGTACTTC. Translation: CASTPQGRTYEQYF.

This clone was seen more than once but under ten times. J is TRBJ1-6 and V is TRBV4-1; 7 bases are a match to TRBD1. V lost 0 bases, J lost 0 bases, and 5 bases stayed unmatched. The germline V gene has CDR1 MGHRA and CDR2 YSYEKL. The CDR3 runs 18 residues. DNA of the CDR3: TGCGCCAGCAGCCAAGATGGACAGGCCAGCTCCTATAATTCACCCCTCCACTTT. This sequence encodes CASSQDGQASSYNSPLHF.

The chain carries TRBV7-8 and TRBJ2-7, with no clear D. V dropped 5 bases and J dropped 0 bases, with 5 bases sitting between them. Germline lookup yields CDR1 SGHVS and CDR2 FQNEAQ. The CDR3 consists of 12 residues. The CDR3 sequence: CASSPSSYEQYF. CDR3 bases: TGTGCCAGCAGCCCCAGCTCCTACGAGCAGTACTTC.

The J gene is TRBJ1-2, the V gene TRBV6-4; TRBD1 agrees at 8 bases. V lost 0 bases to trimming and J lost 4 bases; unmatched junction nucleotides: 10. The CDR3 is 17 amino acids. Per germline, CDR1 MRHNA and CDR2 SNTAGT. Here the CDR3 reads CASSDSPTGVFGYGYTF. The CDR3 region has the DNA TGTGCCAGCAGTGACTCGCCGACAGGGGTGTTCGGCTATGGCTACACCTTC.

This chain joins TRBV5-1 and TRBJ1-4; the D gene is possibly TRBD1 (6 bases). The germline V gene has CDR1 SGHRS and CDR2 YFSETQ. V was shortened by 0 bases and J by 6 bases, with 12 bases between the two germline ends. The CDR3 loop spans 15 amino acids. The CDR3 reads CASSLVGGKDEKLFF. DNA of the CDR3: TGCGCCAGCAGCTTGGTTGGGGGCAAAGATGAAAAACTGTTTTTT.

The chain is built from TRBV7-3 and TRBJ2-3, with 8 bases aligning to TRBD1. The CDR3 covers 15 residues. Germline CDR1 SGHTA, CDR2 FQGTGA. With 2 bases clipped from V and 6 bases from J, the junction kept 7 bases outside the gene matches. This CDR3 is CASSLLTGARDTQYF. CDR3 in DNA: TGTGCCAGCAGCTTATTGACAGGGGCAAGGGATACGCAGTATTTT.

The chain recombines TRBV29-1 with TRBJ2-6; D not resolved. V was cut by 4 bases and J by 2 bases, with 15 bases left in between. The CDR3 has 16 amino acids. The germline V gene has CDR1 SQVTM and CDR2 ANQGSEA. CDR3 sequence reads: CSVVASSRPGANVLTF. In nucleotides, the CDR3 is TGCAGCGTTGTAGCCAGCTCGCGTCCTGGGGCCAACGTCCTGACTTTC.

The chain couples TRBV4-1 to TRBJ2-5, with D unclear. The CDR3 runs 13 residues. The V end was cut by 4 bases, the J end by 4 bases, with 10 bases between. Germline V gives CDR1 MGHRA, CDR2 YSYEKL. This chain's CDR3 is CASSRLLGETQYF. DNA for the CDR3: TGCGCCAGCAGCCGTCTCCTCGGAGAGACCCAGTACTTC.

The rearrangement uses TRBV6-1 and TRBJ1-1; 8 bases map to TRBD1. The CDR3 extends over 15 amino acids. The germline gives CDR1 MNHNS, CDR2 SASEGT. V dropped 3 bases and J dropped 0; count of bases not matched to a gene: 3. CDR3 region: CASSERTGLNTEAFF. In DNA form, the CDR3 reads TGTGCCAGCAGTGAGAGGACAGGGTTGAACACTGAAGCTTTCTTT.

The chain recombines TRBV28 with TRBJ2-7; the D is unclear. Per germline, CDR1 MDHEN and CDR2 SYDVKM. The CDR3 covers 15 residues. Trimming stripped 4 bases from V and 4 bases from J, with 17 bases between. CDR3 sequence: CASSSQPLREYEQYF. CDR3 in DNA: TGTGCCAGCAGTTCGCAACCTTTGCGTGAATACGAGCAGTACTTC.

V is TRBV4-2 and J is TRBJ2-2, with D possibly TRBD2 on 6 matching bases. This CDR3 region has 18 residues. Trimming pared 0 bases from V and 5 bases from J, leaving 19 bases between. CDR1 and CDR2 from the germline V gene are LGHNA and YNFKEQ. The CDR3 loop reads CASSQEGIGGAGTGELFF. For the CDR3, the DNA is TGTGCCAGCAGCCAAGAAGGGATAGGCGGGGCAGGGACCGGGGAGCTGTTTTTT.

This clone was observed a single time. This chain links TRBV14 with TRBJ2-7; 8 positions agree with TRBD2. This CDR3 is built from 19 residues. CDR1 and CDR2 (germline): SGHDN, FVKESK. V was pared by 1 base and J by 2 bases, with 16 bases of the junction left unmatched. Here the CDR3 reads CASSQGGTRVRGLPYEQYF. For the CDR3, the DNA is TGTGCCAGCAGCCAAGGCGGGACTAGAGTGAGGGGCCTCCCCTACGAGCAGTACTTC.

The CDR3 sequence is CASSESSAVRDTQYF. The CDR3 region has the DNA TGCGCCAGCAGTGAGTCAAGTGCCGTCCGGGATACGCAGTATTTT. J is TRBJ2-3 and V is TRBV10-1; D uncertain. The ends were cut back, 0 bases at V and 6 bases at J, with 13 bases in the middle. The germline V gene encodes CDR1 WNHNN and CDR2 SYGVQD (reference sequence). The CDR3 has 15 residues.

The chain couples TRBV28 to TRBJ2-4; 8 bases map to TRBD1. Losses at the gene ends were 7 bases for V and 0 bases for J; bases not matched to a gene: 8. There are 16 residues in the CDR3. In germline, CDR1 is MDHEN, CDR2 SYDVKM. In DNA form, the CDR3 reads TGTGCCAGCACCCCAACAGGGGGTAGAGCCAAAAACATTCAGTACTTC. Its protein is CASTPTGGRAKNIQYF.

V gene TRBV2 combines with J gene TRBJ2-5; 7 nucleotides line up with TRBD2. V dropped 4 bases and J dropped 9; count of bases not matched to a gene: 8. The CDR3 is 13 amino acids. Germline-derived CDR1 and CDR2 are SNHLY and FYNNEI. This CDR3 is CASSVDSRGAQYF. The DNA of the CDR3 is TGTGCCAGCAGTGTAGACTCCCGGGGGGCCCAGTACTTC. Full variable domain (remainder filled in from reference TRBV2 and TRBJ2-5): EPEVTQTPSHQVTQMGQEVILRCVPISNHLYFYWYRQILGQKVEFLVSFYNNEISEKSEIFDDQFSVERPDGSNFTLKIRSTKLEDSAMYFCASSVDSRGAQYFGPGTRLLVL.

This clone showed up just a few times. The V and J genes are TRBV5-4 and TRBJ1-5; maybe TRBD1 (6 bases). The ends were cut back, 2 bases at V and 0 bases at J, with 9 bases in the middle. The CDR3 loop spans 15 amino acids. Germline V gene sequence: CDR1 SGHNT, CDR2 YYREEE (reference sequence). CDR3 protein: CASSLQGYSNQPQHF. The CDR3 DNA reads TGTGCCAGCAGCTTACAGGGATATAGCAATCAGCCCCAGCATTTT.

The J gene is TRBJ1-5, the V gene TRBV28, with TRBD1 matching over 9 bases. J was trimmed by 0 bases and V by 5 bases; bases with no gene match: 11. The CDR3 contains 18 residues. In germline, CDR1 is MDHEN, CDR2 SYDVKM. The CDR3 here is CASSPLWGQGFSNQPQHF. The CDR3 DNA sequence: TGTGCCAGCAGTCCTTTATGGGGACAGGGCTTTAGCAATCAGCCCCAGCATTTT.

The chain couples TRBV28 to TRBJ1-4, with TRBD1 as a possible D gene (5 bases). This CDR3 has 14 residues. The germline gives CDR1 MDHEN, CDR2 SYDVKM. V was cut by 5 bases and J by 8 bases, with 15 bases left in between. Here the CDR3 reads CASSLKGIPEKLFF. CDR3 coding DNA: TGTGCCAGCAGTCTTAAGGGGATACCCGAAAAACTGTTTTTT.